The sequence of this TCR beta chain was determined in a study of blood T cells in healthy people across ages (dated by TCRdb to between 2015 and 2017). At the level of the whole study: In model experiments, roughly one uniquely barcoded TCR beta cDNA molecule per two T cells was captured by template switching. Using deep sequencing normalized with unique cDNA molecular identifiers, the study measured how TCR beta repertoire diversity changes with age. Four age groups were formed from the donors: young (average approximately 15 years), middle-aged (approximately 40), aged (62) and long-lived (more than 75). To avoid experimental bias, donors of different ages were spread randomly across the sequencing lanes. Using the same blood draw, the study looked at two additional independent replicas of 1 million unique cDNA reads for two donors, one aged 18 to 30 and the other aged 80 or older.

As regards this clonotype: It has no known antigen specificity. No quality values exist for individual bases; no much larger clone is one base distant.

Libraries came from 5' RACE. Sequencing was performed on an Illumina HiSeq 2500. A second PCR of about 6 to 12 cycles was performed with a sample-barcoded 5' primer and a J-beta primer mix. A unique molecular identifier was introduced onto each TCR beta cDNA molecule by a template-switch 5' adaptor carrying 12 random nucleotides. At least 2.5 million CDR3-containing paired-end reads were obtained from each sample. First-strand cDNA synthesis was performed from all RNA using the Mint cDNA synthesis kit, with priming by a TRBC-specific oligonucleotide. After uracil-DNA glycosylase treatment, a first 18-cycle PCR used universal primers M1SS and BC2_uni_R on all cDNA. As for the original processing: Each sample was normalized by randomly selecting 1 million high-quality reads, each carrying a distinct molecular identifier. Instead of being binned into consensus sequences, reads that shared molecular identifiers were thrown out. MiTCR, with a Q25 quality threshold and the strictest error-elimination algorithm, was used for CDR3 identification, clonotype clustering and error correction. A nonparametric unseen species model with Euler transformation was used to estimate lower-bound total TCR beta diversity. Starting from the raw public reads, TCRdb applied fastp trimming at Q25, assembled clones with MiXCR and retained in-frame beta chains. Records with the same CDR3 protein are collapsed into one entry carrying the most frequent genes and DNA. The V and J calls reflect TCRdb's pipeline rather than the authors' work. This sample has roughly 1,500,000 distinct CDR3 sequences in its table, and 40% to 50% of those were observed once. Of the sample, 6.5% to 10% falls within the top ten clones.

Reading the germline V gene gives CDR1 SGHAT and CDR2 FQNNGV. V trim: 0 bases; J trim: 7 bases; unmatched bases: 6. Inclusive of the bounding cysteine and phenylalanine, the CDR3 is 16 residues long. Only the CDR3 DNA stays, 48 bases, in frame from base 1. Study-level results and caveats: Observed TCR beta diversity per million T cells fell roughly linearly with age, and a significant reduction was already apparent by age roughly 40. Estimates of total diversity from one million sequenced T cells were regarded as lower bounds and underestimates. Because profiling used bulk unsorted PBMCs, naive and antigen-experienced compartments could not be compared conclusively. Compared with the aged group, the long-lived group had more naive CD4+ T cells, fewer expanded clones and increased TCR diversity, a pattern suggesting age selection. The CMV infection status of donors was not known, potentially confounding age-related changes in expanded clonotypes. Observed TCR beta diversity correlated strongly with the percentage of naive T cells measured by flow cytometry.

Donors were 40 or so systemically healthy Caucasian individuals from Russia aged roughly 6 to 100 years. Each donor gave 8 to 10 milliliters of peripheral blood, collected into EDTA-treated Vacutainer tubes. PBMCs were isolated by Ficoll-Paque density-gradient centrifugation, with at least 7 million obtained per sample. Total RNA was extracted from PBMCs with Trizol reagent, with at least 5.5 micrograms obtained per sample. Naive CD45RAhigh/CD27high T cell percentages were measured by flow cytometry on a PBMC aliquot from every donor. The origin of this receptor is a woman in her late teens or twenties in good health. Material for sequencing was blood. The sequence is built from TRBV11-2 and TRBJ1-2; TRBD1 agrees with 12 junctional bases. The base sequence is TGTGCCAGCAGCTTAGATTACGGGACAGGGGGCGCTGGCTACACCTTC. Its protein product is CASSLDYGTGGAGYTF.